The present T cell receptor beta chain was sequenced within a study of metastatic and nonmetastatic thyroid tumors. Study as a whole: Thyroid patients, malignant and benign, had repertoires compared across blood and tumor or nodule tissue. Points from the study as a whole: A significant increase in TCR beta diversity was reportedly seen in malignant thyroid tumors relative to benign nodules, in blood and tumor.

The CDR3 extends over 12 amino acids. Looked up from germline, CDR1 is SGHDT and CDR2 is YYEEEE. Thyroid surgery took place with no prior treatment in any patient. A few counts support this clone. Antigen: not known. A much larger clone lies one base from this, so it may be a read error. TCRdb re-clonotyped the PCR reads via MiXCR. Here the sample spans about 64,000 clones, about 3.8% being singletons. Material: blood. This clonotype was obtained from a female donor with papillary thyroid cancer or a benign thyroid nodule (not recorded which). Some clones in this sample may be carry-over from other donors' samples. The gene calls are TRBV5-6 and TRBJ1-2; D possibly corresponds to TRBD1 (5 bases). The CDR3 DNA sequence: TGTGCCAGCATCTTGACGGGACGGGGCTACACCTTC. This codes for CASILTGRGYTF.